Listed below are T cell receptor beta chains from one sample, sequenced in a study of T cells in Graves' hyperthyroidism and ophthalmopathy. TCRdb passed the multiplex PCR reads through MiXCR, listing each CDR3 protein once. The sample lists hundreds of thousands of distinct CDR3 sequences, around a quarter occurring once. The specimen was blood. The receptors stem from a young woman with Graves' ophthalmopathy. Each CDR3 is given with its conserved first and last residue. The D gene is left open where the match is weak. The size entry is marked missing in some rows and otherwise reads once, few, many or a size class.

clone size: .
CDR3 length: 16
J gene: TRBJ2-5
D gene: TRBD2
V gene: TRBV3-1
CDR3 protein: CASSFGLAGGSETQYF
CDR3 DNA: TGTGCCAGCAGCTTCGGACTAGCGGGGGGGAGTGAGACCCAGTACTTC

clone size: many
CDR3 length: 15
J gene: TRBJ1-1
D gene: .
V gene: TRBV5-1
CDR3 protein: CASSSTAVGNTEAFF
CDR3 DNA: TGCGCCAGCAGCTCCACAGCGGTGGGGAATACTGAAGCTTTCTTT

clone size: few
CDR3 length: 14
J gene: TRBJ2-7
D gene: TRBD1
V gene: TRBV12-3/TRBV12-4
CDR3 protein: CASSFLQGAGEQYF
CDR3 DNA: TGTGCCAGCAGTTTCTTACAGGGGGCTGGCGAGCAGTACTTC

clone size: many
CDR3 length: 16
J gene: TRBJ2-2
D gene: .
V gene: TRBV11-2
CDR3 protein: CASSFGGAPLTGELFF
CDR3 DNA: TGTGCCAGCAGCTTCGGCGGGGCCCCGCTCACCGGGGAGCTGTTTTTT

clone size: few
CDR3 length: 15
J gene: TRBJ1-3
D gene: .
V gene: TRBV28
CDR3 protein: CASSLRGSSGNTIYF
CDR3 DNA: TGTGCCAGCAGCTTGAGGGGTTCCTCTGGAAACACCATATATTTT

clone size: .
CDR3 length: 18
J gene: TRBJ2-5
D gene: TRBD2
V gene: TRBV6-1
CDR3 protein: CASSTLSGRPSYQETQYF
CDR3 DNA: TGTGCCAGCAGTACACTTAGCGGGAGGCCCTCGTACCAAGAGACCCAGTACTTC

clone size: .
CDR3 length: 15
J gene: TRBJ1-2
D gene: .
V gene: TRBV5-1
CDR3 protein: CASSKGTKLNYGYTF
CDR3 DNA: TGCGCCAGCAGCAAGGGGACAAAACTTAACTATGGCTACACCTTC

clone size: few
CDR3 length: 17
J gene: TRBJ2-2
D gene: TRBD2
V gene: TRBV6-1
CDR3 protein: CASSARLAGSNTGELFF
CDR3 DNA: TGTGCCAGCAGTGCCAGACTAGCGGGATCGAACACCGGGGAGCTGTTTTTT

clone size: many
CDR3 length: 14
J gene: TRBJ1-5
D gene: .
V gene: TRBV12-3/TRBV12-4
CDR3 protein: CASSLSVSNQPQHF
CDR3 DNA: TGTGCCAGCAGCCTCAGCGTTAGCAATCAGCCCCAGCATTTT

clone size: .
CDR3 length: 12
J gene: TRBJ2-7
D gene: .
V gene: TRBV7-8
CDR3 protein: CASRGQGLEQYF
CDR3 DNA: TGTGCCAGCAGAGGCCAGGGGCTCGAGCAGTACTTC

clone size: few
CDR3 length: 11
J gene: TRBJ1-2
D gene: .
V gene: TRBV29-1
CDR3 protein: CSVVFGDGYTF
CDR3 DNA: TGCAGCGTTGTCTTTGGGGATGGCTACACCTTC

clone size: .
CDR3 length: 14
J gene: TRBJ1-1
D gene: .
V gene: TRBV20-1
CDR3 protein: CSAWRWQRNTEAFF
CDR3 DNA: TGCAGTGCCTGGAGGTGGCAGAGGAACACTGAAGCTTTCTTT

clone size: .
CDR3 length: 16
J gene: TRBJ1-2
D gene: TRBD1
V gene: TRBV19
CDR3 protein: CASQPLGTGTGYGYTF
CDR3 DNA: TGTGCCAGCCAACCATTGGGGACAGGTACTGGCTATGGCTACACCTTC

clone size: few
CDR3 length: 16
J gene: TRBJ1-1
D gene: TRBD1
V gene: TRBV11-2
CDR3 protein: CASSLRLQGDKNEAFF
CDR3 DNA: TGTGCCAGCAGCTTGAGATTACAGGGGGACAAGAATGAAGCTTTCTTT

clone size: many
CDR3 length: 13
J gene: TRBJ1-3
D gene: .
V gene: TRBV30
CDR3 protein: CAWSEGGGNTIYF
CDR3 DNA: TGTGCCTGGAGCGAAGGCGGTGGAAACACCATATATTTT

clone size: many
CDR3 length: 15
J gene: TRBJ1-2
D gene: .
V gene: TRBV6-5
CDR3 protein: CASSYAGTEPWGYTF
CDR3 DNA: TGTGCCAGCAGTTACGCCGGGACGGAACCGTGGGGCTACACCTTC

clone size: .
CDR3 length: 17
J gene: TRBJ1-5
D gene: TRBD1
V gene: TRBV28
CDR3 protein: CASSVGQGAWGNQPQHF
CDR3 DNA: TGTGCCAGCAGCGTCGGGCAGGGGGCATGGGGCAATCAGCCCCAGCATTTT

clone size: .
CDR3 length: 15
J gene: TRBJ2-7
D gene: .
V gene: TRBV5-1
CDR3 protein: CASRFWVTASYEQYF
CDR3 DNA: TGCGCCAGCAGGTTCTGGGTTACCGCCTCCTACGAGCAGTACTTC

clone size: many
CDR3 length: 15
J gene: TRBJ2-2
D gene: TRBD1
V gene: TRBV9
CDR3 protein: CASSFRGHDTGELFF
CDR3 DNA: TGTGCCAGCAGCTTCAGGGGGCATGACACCGGGGAGCTGTTTTTT

clone size: .
CDR3 length: 15
J gene: TRBJ1-3
D gene: .
V gene: TRBV5-1
CDR3 protein: CATSINSASGNTIYF
CDR3 DNA: TGCGCCACCAGCATTAACAGTGCCTCTGGAAACACCATATATTTT

clone size: many
CDR3 length: 16
J gene: TRBJ1-1
D gene: .
V gene: TRBV11-1
CDR3 protein: CASSFTSSRGNTEAFF
CDR3 DNA: TGTGCCAGCAGCTTTACGTCTTCAAGGGGGAACACTGAAGCTTTCTTT

clone size: many
CDR3 length: 15
J gene: TRBJ2-5
D gene: TRBD2
V gene: TRBV28
CDR3 protein: CASSPGLAGAETQYF
CDR3 DNA: TGTGCCAGCAGTCCAGGACTAGCGGGGGCGGAGACCCAGTACTTC

clone size: .
CDR3 length: 13
J gene: TRBJ2-7
D gene: TRBD2
V gene: TRBV7-2
CDR3 protein: CASSLDPGGEQYF
CDR3 DNA: TGTGCCAGCAGCTTAGACCCGGGAGGCGAGCAGTACTTC

clone size: .
CDR3 length: 16
J gene: TRBJ1-5
D gene: .
V gene: TRBV15
CDR3 protein: CATSRDAPQPNQPQHF
CDR3 DNA: TGTGCCACCAGCAGAGATGCACCGCAACCGAATCAGCCCCAGCATTTT

clone size: .
CDR3 length: 15
J gene: TRBJ1-2
D gene: .
V gene: TRBV5-1
CDR3 protein: CASSLEGGTAYGYTF
CDR3 DNA: TGCGCCAGCAGCTTGGAAGGGGGGACTGCCTATGGCTACACCTTC

clone size: .
CDR3 length: 14
J gene: TRBJ1-2
D gene: .
V gene: TRBV28
CDR3 protein: CASSLPRGDYGYTF
CDR3 DNA: TGTGCCAGCAGTTTACCTCGGGGGGACTATGGCTACACCTTC

clone size: many
CDR3 length: 13
J gene: TRBJ1-1
D gene: .
V gene: TRBV12-3/TRBV12-4
CDR3 protein: CASSLEMSIEAFF
CDR3 DNA: TGTGCCAGCAGTTTAGAGATGTCCATTGAAGCTTTCTTT

clone size: many
CDR3 length: 15
J gene: TRBJ1-1
D gene: .
V gene: TRBV12-3/TRBV12-4
CDR3 protein: CASSLLGGLNTEAFF
CDR3 DNA: TGTGCCAGCAGCTTATTGGGGGGATTGAACACTGAAGCTTTCTTT

clone size: many
CDR3 length: 14
J gene: TRBJ2-7
D gene: TRBD1
V gene: TRBV27
CDR3 protein: CASRPTGTPYEQYF
CDR3 DNA: TGTGCCAGCAGGCCGACAGGGACCCCCTACGAGCAGTACTTC